Below, 4 T cell receptor beta chains from the same sample are listed, as sequenced in a study of T cell repertoires in cytomegalovirus infection. TCRdb reprocessed the reads via MiXCR and lists one record per CDR3 protein. The sample has 200,000 to 300,000 distinct CDR3 sequences, approximately 9% seen once. Sequencing was performed on PBMCs. The source of these receptors is a human donor in good health (CMV status not recorded). Some clones in this sample may be carry-over from other donors' samples.

A few counts support this clonotype. The chain is built from TRBV20-1 and TRBJ1-5; no firm D call. The CDR3 has 15 residues. Germline V gives CDR1 DFQATT, CDR2 SNEGSKA (reference sequence). Trimming left V 0 bases short and J 1 base short, with 10 bases between. The chain's CDR3 is CSAREYQGSNQPQHF. CDR3 DNA: TGCAGTGCTAGAGAATACCAAGGGAGCAATCAGCCCCAGCATTTT.

This clonotype showed up just a few times. The V and J genes are TRBV11-3 and TRBJ1-1, with TRBD1 identical over 7 bases. The germline V gene encodes CDR1 SGHNT and CDR2 YENEEA. The J segment lost 4 bases and the V segment lost 2 bases, leaving 10 bases of the junction unmatched. CDR3 size: 16 residues. The CDR3 region has the DNA TGTGCCAGCAGCTTAAGGGGGGGGCAGGGGGGCACTGAAGCTTTCTTT. This translates into CASSLRGGQGGTEAFF.

This clonotype was observed at least ten times. This chain links TRBV6-1 with TRBJ2-7; D uncertain. The CDR3 contains 14 residues. The V gene's germline CDR1 is MNHNS and CDR2 SASEGT. Between the trimmed V and J ends, which lost 4 bases and 5 bases, there was a span of 15 bases. In DNA, the CDR3 is TGTGCCAGCAGTGGCCCCGGGTGGGCCCACGAGCAGTACTTC. This encodes CASSGPGWAHEQYF.

This clonotype was recorded at least ten times. CDR3 sequence: CASSESIGTGPQETQYF. The CDR3, as DNA: TGCGCCAGCAGTGAGTCTATCGGGACAGGGCCTCAAGAGACCCAGTACTTC. The chain joins TRBV10-1 to TRBJ2-5; 9 positions agree with TRBD1. From germline, CDR1 is WNHNN and CDR2 SYGVQD (reference sequence). There are 17 residues in the CDR3. The V segment lost 0 bases and the J segment 2 bases; nucleotides outside the gene matches: 7.